This T cell receptor (beta chain) was sequenced during a study of PD-1 blockade in classical Hodgkin lymphoma. Study information: Once every 2 weeks, patients received intravenous nivolumab at 3 mg/kg.

Study results and limitations: Diversity in CD4+ TCRs, unlike that measured in CD8+ TCRs, had risen significantly by C4D1. Complete responders entered with baseline diversity on par with newly diagnosed patients, the results showed.

With no exception, relapse followed autologous stem cell transplantation in all patients, and brentuximab vedotin exposure varied. Each best response was a complete response, a partial response or progressive disease. Between the trimmed V and J ends, which lost 0 bases and 2 bases, there was a span of 11 bases. CDR1 is SGHTA and CDR2 is FQGNSA in the germline V gene. This CDR3 has 16 residues. Points on this clone: The antigen remains unidentified.

Clones were read by immunoSEQ multiplex PCR, and TCRdb kept only the in-frame ones, dropping some. Among approximately 90,000 clones, 92% were seen once, and the ten largest hold approximately 2.4%. The chain combines TRBV7-2 with TRBJ1-3; D is unclear. The receptor was isolated from a human donor with classical Hodgkin lymphoma. The sample in question was peripheral blood mononuclear cells (PBMCs), obtained before the second cycle of nivolumab. CDR3 in amino acids: CASSLASSTTGNTIYF. In DNA form, the CDR3 reads TGTGCCAGCAGCTTAGCGTCGAGTACTACTGGAAACACCATATATTTT. Looking up the rest from reference TRBV7-2 and TRBJ1-3 gives the full variable domain: GAGVSQSPSNKVTEKGKDVELRCDPISGHTALYWYRQSLGQGLEFLIYFQGNSAPDKSGLPSDRFSAERTGGSVSTLTIQRTQQEDSAVYLCASSLASSTTGNTIYFGEGSWLTVV.